The T cell receptor (beta chain) under discussion was sequenced for a study of shared clonotypes between healthy human individuals. Study outcomes and limitations: Blood was the only sampled material, and tissue repertoires likely differ.

Comments on this clone: The target antigen is unknown.

Assay execution took place at the deep level. Measured with immunoSEQ multiplex PCR; TCRdb has only the in-frame clones, and not every one. The table records some 2,000,000 clones, roughly 95% of them present only once. The CDR3 contains 15 residues. J was trimmed by 4 bases and V by 2 bases; bases with no gene match: 5. Per germline, CDR1 SNHLY and CDR2 FYNNEI. Sequenced sample: naive CD4+ T cells sorted from blood. Subset denoted: CD45RA+ positively selected. V is TRBV2 and J is TRBJ2-1; the match to TRBD2 covers 7 bases. The TCR was taken from a man between 18 and 35 years old in good health. CDR3: CASSEWTRVYNEQFF. The DNA of the CDR3 is TGTGCCAGCAGTGAATGGACTAGAGTTTACAATGAGCAGTTCTTC.